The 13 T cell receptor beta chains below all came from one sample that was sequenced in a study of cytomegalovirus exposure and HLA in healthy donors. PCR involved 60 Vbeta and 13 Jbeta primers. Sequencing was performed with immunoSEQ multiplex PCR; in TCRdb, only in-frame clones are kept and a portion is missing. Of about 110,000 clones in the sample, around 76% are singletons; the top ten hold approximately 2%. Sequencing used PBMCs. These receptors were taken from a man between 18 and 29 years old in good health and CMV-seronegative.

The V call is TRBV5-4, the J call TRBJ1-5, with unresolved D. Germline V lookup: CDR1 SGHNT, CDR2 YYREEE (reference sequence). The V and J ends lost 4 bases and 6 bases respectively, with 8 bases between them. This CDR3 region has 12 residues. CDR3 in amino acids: CASSAPGQPQHF. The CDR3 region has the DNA TGTGCCAGCAGCGCCCCGGGTCAGCCCCAGCATTTT.

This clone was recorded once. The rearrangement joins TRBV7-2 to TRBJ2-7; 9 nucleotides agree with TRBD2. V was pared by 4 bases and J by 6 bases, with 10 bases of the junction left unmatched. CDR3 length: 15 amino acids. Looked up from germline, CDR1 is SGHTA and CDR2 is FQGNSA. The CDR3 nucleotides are TGTGCCAGCAGCTCCGCCATGGGACTAGCTGGCGAGCAGTACTTC. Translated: CASSSAMGLAGEQYF.

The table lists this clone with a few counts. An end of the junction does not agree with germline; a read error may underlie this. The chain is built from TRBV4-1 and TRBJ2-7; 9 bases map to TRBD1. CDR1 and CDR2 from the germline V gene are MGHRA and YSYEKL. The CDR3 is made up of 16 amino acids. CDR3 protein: CASSQGIGTGSYEQYF. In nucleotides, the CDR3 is TGTGCCAGCAGCCAAGGTATCGGGACAGGGTCCTACGAGCAGTACTTC.

The CDR3 region has the DNA TGTGCCAGCAGTTTGGGCGGCGGACAGGCGGACACCGGGGAGCTGTTTTTT. It translates to CASSLGGGQADTGELFF. The rearrangement joins TRBV28 to TRBJ2-2; 7 bases match TRBD1. Germline V gene data show CDR1 as MDHEN and CDR2 as SYDVKM. There are 17 residues in the CDR3. Trimming took 3 bases from V and 3 from J; bases not matched to a gene: 10.

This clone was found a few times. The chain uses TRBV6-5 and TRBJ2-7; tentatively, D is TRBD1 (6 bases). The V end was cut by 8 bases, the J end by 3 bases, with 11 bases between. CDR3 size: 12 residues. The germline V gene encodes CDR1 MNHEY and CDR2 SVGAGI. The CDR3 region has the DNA TGTGCCAGCGGGCAACAGGGCTACGAGCAGTACTTC. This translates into CASGQQGYEQYF.

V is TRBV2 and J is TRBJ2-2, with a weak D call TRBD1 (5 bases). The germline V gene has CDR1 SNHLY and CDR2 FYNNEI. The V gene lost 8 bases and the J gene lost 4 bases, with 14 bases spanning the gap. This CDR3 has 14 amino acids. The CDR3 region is CASSWGGTTGELFF. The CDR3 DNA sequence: TGTGCCAGCTCCTGGGGCGGTACCACCGGGGAGCTGTTTTTT.

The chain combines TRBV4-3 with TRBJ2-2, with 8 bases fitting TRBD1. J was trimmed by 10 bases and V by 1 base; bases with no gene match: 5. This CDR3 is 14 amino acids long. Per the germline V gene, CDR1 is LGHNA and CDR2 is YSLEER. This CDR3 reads CASSQGDRSLELFF. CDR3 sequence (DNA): TGCGCCAGCAGCCAAGGGGACAGGTCACTGGAGCTGTTTTTT.

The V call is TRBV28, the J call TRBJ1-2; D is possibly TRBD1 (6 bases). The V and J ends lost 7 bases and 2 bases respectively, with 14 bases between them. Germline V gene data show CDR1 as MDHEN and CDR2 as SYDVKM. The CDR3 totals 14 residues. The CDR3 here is CASIVSGENYGYTF. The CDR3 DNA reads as TGTGCCAGCATCGTGTCAGGGGAAAACTATGGCTACACCTTC.

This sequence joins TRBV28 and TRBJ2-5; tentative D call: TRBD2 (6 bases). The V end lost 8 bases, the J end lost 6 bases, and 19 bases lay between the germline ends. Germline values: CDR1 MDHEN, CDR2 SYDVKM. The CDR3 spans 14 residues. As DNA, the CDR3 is TGTGCCAGCTCCCTCCAGGTGGGGAGGCAGACCCAGTACTTC. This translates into CASSLQVGRQTQYF.

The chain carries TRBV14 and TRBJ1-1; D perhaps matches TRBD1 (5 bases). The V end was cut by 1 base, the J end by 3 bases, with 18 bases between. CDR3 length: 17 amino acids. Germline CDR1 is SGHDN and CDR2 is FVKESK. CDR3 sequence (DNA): TGTGCCAGCAGCCAAGGCGGGCTCCGGAGGGGAGACACTGAAGCTTTCTTT. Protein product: CASSQGGLRRGDTEAFF.

The CDR3 DNA follows: TGTGCCACCAGCAGAGATAGGCTAGCGGGGTCAGATACGCAGTATTTT. The encoded protein is CATSRDRLAGSDTQYF. The genes are TRBV15 and TRBJ2-3; 9 bases fit TRBD2. J lost 4 bases, V lost 0 bases, and 5 bases had no gene match. Germline-derived CDR1 and CDR2 are LNHNV and YYDKDF (reference sequence). The CDR3 runs to 16 residues.

Here the CDR3 DNA reads TGTGCCAGTAGTATTGCACCTAAGTACTACGAGCAGTACTTC. Translation gives CASSIAPKYYEQYF. V is TRBV19 and J is TRBJ2-7; D unclear. This CDR3 is 14 amino acids long. Trimming removed 3 bases at V and 3 bases at J, with 12 bases between. CDR1 LNHDA and CDR2 SQIVND come from the germline V gene (reference sequence).

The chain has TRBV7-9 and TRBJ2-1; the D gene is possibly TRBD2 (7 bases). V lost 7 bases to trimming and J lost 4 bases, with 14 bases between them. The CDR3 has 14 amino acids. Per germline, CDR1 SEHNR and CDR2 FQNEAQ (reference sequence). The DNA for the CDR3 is TGTGCCAGCAACAGGGAGGGGATATACAATGAGCAGTTCTTC. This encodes CASNREGIYNEQFF.